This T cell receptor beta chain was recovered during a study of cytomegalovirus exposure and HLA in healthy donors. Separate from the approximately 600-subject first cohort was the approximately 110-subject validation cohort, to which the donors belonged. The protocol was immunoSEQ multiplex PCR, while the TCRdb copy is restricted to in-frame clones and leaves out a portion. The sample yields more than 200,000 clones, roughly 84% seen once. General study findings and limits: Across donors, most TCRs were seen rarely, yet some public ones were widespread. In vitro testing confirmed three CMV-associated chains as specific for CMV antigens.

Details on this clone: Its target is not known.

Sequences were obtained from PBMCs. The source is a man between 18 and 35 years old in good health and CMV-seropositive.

CDR3 sequence (DNA): TGTGCCAGCTCACCACCGGGGGGGAGGCTGTGGGAAAAACTGTTTTTT. It codes for CASSPPGGRLWEKLFF. This chain links TRBV18 with TRBJ1-4; TRBD1 might be the D (5 bases). V lost 0 bases to trimming and J lost 8 bases, with 16 bases between them. Looked up from germline, CDR1 is KGHSH and CDR2 is LQKENI. This CDR3 is built from 16 residues.